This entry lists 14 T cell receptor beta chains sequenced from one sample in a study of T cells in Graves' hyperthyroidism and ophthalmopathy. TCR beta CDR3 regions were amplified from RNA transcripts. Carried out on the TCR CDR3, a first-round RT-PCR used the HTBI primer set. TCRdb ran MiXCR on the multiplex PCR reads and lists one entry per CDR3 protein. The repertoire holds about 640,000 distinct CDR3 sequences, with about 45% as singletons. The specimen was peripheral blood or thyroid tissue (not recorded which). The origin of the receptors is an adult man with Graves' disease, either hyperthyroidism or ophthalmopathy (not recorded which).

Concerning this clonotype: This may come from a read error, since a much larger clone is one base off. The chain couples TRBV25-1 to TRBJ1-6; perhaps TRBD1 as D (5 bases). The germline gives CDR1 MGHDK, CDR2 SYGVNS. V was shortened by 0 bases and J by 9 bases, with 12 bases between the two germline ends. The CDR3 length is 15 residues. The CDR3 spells CASSEYREIISPLHF. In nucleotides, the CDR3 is TGTGCCAGCAGTGAATACAGGGAGATTATTTCACCCCTCCACTTT.

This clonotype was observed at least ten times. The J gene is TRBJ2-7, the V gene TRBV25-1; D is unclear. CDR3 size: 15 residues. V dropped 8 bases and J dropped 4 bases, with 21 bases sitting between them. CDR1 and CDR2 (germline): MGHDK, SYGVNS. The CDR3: CASGRVRRMNYEQYF. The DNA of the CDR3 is TGTGCCAGCGGCCGTGTTCGTCGGATGAATTACGAGCAGTACTTC.

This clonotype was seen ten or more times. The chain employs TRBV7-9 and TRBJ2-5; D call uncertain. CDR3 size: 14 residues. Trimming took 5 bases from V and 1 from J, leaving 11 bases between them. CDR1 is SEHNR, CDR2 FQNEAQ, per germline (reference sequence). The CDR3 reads CASSTWTVQETQYF. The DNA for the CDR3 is TGTGCCAGCAGCACATGGACGGTCCAAGAGACCCAGTACTTC.

The CDR3 is CASSANTDQPQHF. CDR3 nucleotides: TGTGCCAGCAGTGCGAACACTGACCAGCCCCAGCATTTT. V gene TRBV25-1 combines with J gene TRBJ1-5; D uncertain. Germline CDR1 reads MGHDK; CDR2 reads SYGVNS. The germline V and J ends were trimmed by 4 bases and 7 bases, with 11 bases remaining between them. The CDR3 spans 13 residues. The full variable domain, its missing parts supplied by reference TRBV25-1 and TRBJ1-5, is EADIYQTPRYLVIGTGKKITLECSQTMGHDKMYWYQQDPGMELHLIHYSYGVNSTEKGDLSSESTVSRIRTEHFPLTLESARPSHTSQYLCASSANTDQPQHFGDGTRLSIL.

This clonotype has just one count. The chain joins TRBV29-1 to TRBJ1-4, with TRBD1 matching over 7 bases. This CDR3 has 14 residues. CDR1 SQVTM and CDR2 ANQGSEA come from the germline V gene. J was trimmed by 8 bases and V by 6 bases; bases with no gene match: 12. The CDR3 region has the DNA TGCAGCGTCGACCCGACAGGGACACTCGAAAAACTGTTTTTT. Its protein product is CSVDPTGTLEKLFF.

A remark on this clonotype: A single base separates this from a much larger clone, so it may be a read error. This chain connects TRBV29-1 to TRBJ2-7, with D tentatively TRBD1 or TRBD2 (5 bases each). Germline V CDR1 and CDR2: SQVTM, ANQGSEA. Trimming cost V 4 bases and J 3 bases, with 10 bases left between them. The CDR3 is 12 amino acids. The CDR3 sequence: CSVGDGFYEQYF. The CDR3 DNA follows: TGCAGCGTTGGGGACGGATTCTACGAGCAGTACTTC.

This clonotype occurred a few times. CDR3 nucleotides: TGTGCCAGCAGCCCAACGGGGTGGGACTATGGCTACACCTTC. Translating it yields CASSPTGWDYGYTF. The chain couples TRBV14 to TRBJ1-2; no definite D call. CDR1 is SGHDN, CDR2 FVKESK, per germline. V lost 4 bases, J lost 3 bases, and 12 bases lay in between. The CDR3 is made up of 14 amino acids.

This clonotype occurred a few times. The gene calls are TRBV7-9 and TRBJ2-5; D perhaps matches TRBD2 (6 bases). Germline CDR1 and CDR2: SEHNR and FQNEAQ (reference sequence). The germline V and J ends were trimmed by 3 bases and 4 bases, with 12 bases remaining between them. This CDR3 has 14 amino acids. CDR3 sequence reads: CASSLRRVGETQYF. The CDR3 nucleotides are TGTGCCAGCAGCTTGAGGAGGGTTGGAGAGACCCAGTACTTC.

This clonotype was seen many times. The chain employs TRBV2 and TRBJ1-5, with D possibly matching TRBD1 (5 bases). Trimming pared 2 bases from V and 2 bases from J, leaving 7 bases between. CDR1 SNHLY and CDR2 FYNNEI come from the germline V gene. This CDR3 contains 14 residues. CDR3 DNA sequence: TGTGCCAGCAGTGAAAGGGGCGGCAATCAGCCCCAGCATTTT. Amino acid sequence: CASSERGGNQPQHF.

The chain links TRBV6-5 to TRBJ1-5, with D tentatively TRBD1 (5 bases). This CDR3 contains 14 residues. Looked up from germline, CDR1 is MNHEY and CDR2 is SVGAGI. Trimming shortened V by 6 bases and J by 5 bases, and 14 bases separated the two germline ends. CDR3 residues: CASSTVGVDQPQHF. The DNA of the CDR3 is TGTGCCAGCAGCACTGTGGGGGTGGATCAGCCCCAGCATTTT.

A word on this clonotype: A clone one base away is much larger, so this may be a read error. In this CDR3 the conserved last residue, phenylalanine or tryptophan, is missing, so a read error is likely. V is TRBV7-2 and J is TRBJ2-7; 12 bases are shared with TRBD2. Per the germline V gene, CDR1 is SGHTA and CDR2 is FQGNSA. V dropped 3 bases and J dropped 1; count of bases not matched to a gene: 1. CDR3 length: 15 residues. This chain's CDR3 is CASSLTSGGSYEQYL. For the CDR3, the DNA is TGTGCCAGCAGCTTGACTAGCGGGGGATCCTACGAGCAGTACCTC.

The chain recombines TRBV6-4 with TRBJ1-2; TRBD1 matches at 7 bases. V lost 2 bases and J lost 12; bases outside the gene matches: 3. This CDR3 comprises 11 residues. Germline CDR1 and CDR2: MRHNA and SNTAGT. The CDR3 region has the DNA TGTGCCAGCAGTGACAGGGGGCGCGACACCTTC. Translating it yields CASSDRGRDTF.

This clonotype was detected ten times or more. CDR3 in amino acids: CASIRAKGNSPLHF. CDR3 DNA sequence: TGTGCCAGCATCAGGGCAAAGGGGAATTCACCCCTCCACTTT. The chain carries TRBV7-9 and TRBJ1-6, with D perhaps matching TRBD1 (5 bases). Per the germline V gene, CDR1 is SEHNR and CDR2 is FQNEAQ (reference sequence). The ends were cut back, 7 bases at V and 7 bases at J, with 14 bases in the middle. This CDR3 has 14 residues.

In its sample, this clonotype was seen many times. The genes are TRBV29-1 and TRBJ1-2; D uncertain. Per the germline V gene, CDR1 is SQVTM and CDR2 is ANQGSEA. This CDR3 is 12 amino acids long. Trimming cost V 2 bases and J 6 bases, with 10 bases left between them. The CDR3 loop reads CSVEFLENGYTF. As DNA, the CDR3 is TGCAGCGTTGAATTCTTGGAAAATGGCTACACCTTC.